The subject of this entry is one TCR beta chain. The authors' processing: Quantification of nucleated cells was approximated via reference gene primer amplification. Sequencing was performed with immunoSEQ multiplex PCR; in TCRdb, only in-frame clones are kept and a portion is missing. For V, J and clone size, that table is used; D and trimming come from the DNA. The sample shows around 53,000 clones, 87% of them seen only once. These data are taken from a study of blood T cell repertoires in COVID-19. Study in general: Italy, Spain and the United States were the sources of the convalescent and acute COVID-19 samples. In each case, the material was cDNA or gDNA derived from T cells, B-cell-depleted T cells, or PBMCs.

The CDR3 length is 17 residues. Trimming removed 1 base from V and 1 base from J; junction bases left unmatched: 5. Germline CDR1 is SGHRS and CDR2 is YFSETQ. V usage is TRBV5-1 and J usage is TRBJ1-3; 10 positions agree with TRBD1. Input material: peripheral blood. The TCR sequence derives from a woman aged 55 to 70 with COVID-19, enrolled during active disease. CDR3 region: CASSLMGQGFSGNTIYF. CDR3 coding DNA: TGCGCCAGCAGCTTGATGGGACAGGGGTTTTCTGGAAACACCATATATTTT.